This T cell receptor beta chain is drawn from a study of shared clonotypes between healthy human individuals. The assay was immunoSEQ multiplex PCR, and TCRdb's table has in-frame clones only and misses some. The data contain hundreds of thousands of clones, around 80% of them singletons. Trimming took 3 bases from V and 6 from J, leaving 12 bases between them. The V gene's germline CDR1 is SQVTM and CDR2 ANQGSEA. The CDR3 is 13 residues long. All the donors were Caucasian adults who lived in Nashville, Tennessee. The V gene is TRBV29-1, the J gene TRBJ2-1; D might be TRBD1 or TRBD2, each matching 5 bases. Sequenced input: PBMCs. The source of this sequence is a woman aged 35 to 49 in good health. Some clones in this sample may be carry-over from other donors' samples. CDR3 DNA: TGCAGCGTTGATGGGGGAGAGCCCAATGAGCAGTTCTTC. This translates into CSVDGGEPNEQFF.